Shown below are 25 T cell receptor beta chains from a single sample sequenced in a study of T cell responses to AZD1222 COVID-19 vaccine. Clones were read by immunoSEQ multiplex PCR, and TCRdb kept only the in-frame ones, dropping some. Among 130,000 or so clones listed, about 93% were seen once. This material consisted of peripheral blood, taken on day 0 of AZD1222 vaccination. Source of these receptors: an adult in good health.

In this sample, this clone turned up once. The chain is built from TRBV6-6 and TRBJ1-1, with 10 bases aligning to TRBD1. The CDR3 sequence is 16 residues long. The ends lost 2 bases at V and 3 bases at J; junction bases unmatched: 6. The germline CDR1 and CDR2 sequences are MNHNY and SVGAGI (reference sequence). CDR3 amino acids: CASSYGQGGQDTEAFF. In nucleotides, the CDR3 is TGTGCCAGCAGTTACGGACAGGGGGGTCAAGACACTGAAGCTTTCTTT.

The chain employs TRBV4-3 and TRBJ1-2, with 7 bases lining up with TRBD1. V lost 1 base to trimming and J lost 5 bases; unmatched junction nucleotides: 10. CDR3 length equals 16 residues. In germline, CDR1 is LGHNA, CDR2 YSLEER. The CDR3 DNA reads TGCGCCAGCAGCCAAGGAGGGGCAGGGGGAGGGTATGGCTACACCTTC. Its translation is CASSQGGAGGGYGYTF.

CDR3 residues: CASTDPRSVDTQYF. In DNA, the CDR3 is TGTGCCAGCACCGACCCCAGAAGCGTAGATACGCAGTATTTT. The V and J genes are TRBV5-4 and TRBJ2-3; no reliable D call. There are 14 residues in the CDR3. V was clipped by 6 bases and J by 5 bases, with 16 bases between them. Germline CDR1 and CDR2: SGHNT and YYREEE (reference sequence).

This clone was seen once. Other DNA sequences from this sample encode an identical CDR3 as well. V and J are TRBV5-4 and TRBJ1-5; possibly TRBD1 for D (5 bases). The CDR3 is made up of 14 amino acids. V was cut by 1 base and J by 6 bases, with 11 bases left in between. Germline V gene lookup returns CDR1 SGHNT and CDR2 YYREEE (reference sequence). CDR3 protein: CASSLRGDGQPQHF. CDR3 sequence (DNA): TGTGCCAGCAGCTTGCGCGGGGACGGTCAGCCCCAGCATTTT.

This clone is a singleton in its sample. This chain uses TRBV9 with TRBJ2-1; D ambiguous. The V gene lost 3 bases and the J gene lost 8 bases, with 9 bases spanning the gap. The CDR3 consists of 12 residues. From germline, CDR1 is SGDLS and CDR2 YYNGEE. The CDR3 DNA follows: TGTGCCAGCAGCGAAACGACGGATGAGCAGTTCTTC. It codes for CASSETTDEQFF.

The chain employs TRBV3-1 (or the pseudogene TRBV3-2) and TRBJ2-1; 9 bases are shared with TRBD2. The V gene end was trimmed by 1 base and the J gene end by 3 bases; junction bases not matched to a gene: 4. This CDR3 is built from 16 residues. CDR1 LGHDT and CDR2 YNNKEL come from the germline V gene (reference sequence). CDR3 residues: CASSQGLAGIYNEQFF. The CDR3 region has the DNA TGTGCCAGCAGCCAAGGTCTAGCGGGGATCTACAATGAGCAGTTCTTC.

CDR3 amino acids: CASSTGRTEAFF. CDR3 bases: TGTGCCAGCAGTACAGGGCGCACTGAAGCTTTCTTT. The V gene is TRBV12-3 or TRBV12-4, the J gene TRBJ1-1; TRBD1 is a possible D gene (6 bases). The V gene lost 5 bases and the J gene lost 4 bases, with 8 bases spanning the gap. The CDR3 totals 12 residues.

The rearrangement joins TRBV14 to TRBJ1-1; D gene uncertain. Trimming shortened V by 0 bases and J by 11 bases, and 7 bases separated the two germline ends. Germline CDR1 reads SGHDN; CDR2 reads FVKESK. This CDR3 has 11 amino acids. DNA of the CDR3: TGTGCCAGCAGCCAAGAAACGGTGGCTTTCTTT. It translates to CASSQETVAFF.

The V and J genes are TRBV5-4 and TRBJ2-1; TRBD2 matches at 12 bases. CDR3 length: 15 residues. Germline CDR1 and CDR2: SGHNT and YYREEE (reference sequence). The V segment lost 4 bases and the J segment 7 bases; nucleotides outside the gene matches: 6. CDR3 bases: TGTGCCAGCAGCCCCCCACTAGCGGGAGGAAATGAGCAGTTCTTC. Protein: CASSPPLAGGNEQFF.

The CDR3 here is CASALDRAYGYTF. The CDR3 coding sequence is TGTGCCAGCGCCTTGGACAGGGCTTATGGCTACACCTTC. J is TRBJ1-2 and V is TRBV28; 8 bases are shared with TRBD1. J was trimmed by 5 bases and V by 8 bases; bases with no gene match: 7. The CDR3 runs to 13 residues. Germline V lookup: CDR1 MDHEN, CDR2 SYDVKM.

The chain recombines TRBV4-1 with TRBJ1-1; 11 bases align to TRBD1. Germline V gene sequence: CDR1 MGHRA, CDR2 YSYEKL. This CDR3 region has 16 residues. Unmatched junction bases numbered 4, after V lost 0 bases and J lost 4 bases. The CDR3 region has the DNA TGCGCCAGCAGCCAAGAAGGACAGGGGGCTCTCACTGAAGCTTTCTTT. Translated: CASSQEGQGALTEAFF.

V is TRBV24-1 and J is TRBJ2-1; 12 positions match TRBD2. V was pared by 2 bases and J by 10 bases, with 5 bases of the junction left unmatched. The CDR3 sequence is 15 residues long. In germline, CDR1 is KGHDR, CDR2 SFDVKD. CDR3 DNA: TGTGCCACCAGTGATTCCTCAGGACTAGCGGGAGAGCAGTTCTTC. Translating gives CATSDSSGLAGEQFF.

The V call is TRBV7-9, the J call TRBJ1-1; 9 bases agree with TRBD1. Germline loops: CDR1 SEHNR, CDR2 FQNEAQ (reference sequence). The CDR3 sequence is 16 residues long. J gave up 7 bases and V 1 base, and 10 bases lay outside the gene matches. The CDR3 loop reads CASSLGPGQGFGEAFF. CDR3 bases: TGTGCCAGCAGCTTAGGGCCGGGACAGGGCTTCGGTGAAGCTTTCTTT. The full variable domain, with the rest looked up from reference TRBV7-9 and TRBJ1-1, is DTGVSQNPRHKITKRGQNVTFRCDPISEHNRLYWYRQTLGQGPEFLTYFQNEAQLEKSRLLSDRFSAERPKGSFSTLEIQRTEQGDSAMYLCASSLGPGQGFGEAFFGQGTRLTVV.

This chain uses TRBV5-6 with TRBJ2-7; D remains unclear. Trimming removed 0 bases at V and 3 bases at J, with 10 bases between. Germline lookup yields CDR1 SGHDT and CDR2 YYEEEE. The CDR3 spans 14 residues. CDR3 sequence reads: CASSLGGRNYEQYF. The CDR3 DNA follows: TGTGCCAGCAGCTTGGGAGGCAGAAACTACGAGCAGTACTTC. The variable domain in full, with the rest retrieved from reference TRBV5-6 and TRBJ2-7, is DAGVTQSPTHLIKTRGQQVTLRCSPKSGHDTVSWYQQALGQGPQFIFQYYEEEERQRGNFPDRFSGHQFPNYSSELNVNALLLGDSALYLCASSLGGRNYEQYFGPGTRLTVT.

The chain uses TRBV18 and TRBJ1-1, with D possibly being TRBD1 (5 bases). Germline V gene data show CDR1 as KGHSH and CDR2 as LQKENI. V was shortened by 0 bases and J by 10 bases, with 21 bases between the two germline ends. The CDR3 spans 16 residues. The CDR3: CASSPPSGGFSEGAFF. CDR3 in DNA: TGTGCCAGCTCACCACCCAGTGGGGGGTTTTCAGAAGGAGCTTTCTTT.

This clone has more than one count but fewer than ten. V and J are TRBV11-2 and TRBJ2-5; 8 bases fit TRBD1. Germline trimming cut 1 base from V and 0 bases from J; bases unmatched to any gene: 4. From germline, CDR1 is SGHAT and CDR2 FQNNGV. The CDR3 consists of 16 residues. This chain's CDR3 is CASSLGDRWYQETQYF. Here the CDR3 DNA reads TGTGCCAGCAGCTTAGGGGACAGGTGGTACCAAGAGACCCAGTACTTC.

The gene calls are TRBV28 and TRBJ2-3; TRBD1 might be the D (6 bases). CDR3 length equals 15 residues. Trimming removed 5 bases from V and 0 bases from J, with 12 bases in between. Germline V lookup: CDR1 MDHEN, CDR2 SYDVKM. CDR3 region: CASSKGGASTDTQYF. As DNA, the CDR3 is TGTGCCAGCAGTAAAGGGGGTGCGAGCACAGATACGCAGTATTTT.

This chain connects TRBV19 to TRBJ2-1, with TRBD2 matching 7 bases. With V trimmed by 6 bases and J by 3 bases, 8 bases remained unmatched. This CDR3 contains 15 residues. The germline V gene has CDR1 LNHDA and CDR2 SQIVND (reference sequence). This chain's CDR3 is CASSEREGLYNEQFF. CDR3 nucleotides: TGTGCCAGTAGCGAGAGGGAGGGCCTCTACAATGAGCAGTTCTTC.

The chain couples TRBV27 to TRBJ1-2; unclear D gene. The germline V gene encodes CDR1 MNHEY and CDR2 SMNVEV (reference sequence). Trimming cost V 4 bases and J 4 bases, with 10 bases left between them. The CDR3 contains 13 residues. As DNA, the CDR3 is TGTGCCAGCAGTTCGGACGGGGTCTATGGCTACACCTTC. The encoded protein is CASSSDGVYGYTF.

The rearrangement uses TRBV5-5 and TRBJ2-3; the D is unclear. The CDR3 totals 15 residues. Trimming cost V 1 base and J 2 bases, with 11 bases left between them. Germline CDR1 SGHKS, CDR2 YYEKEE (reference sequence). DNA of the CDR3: TGTGCCAGCAGCTTGTATGGCGGATACACAGATACGCAGTATTTT. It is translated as CASSLYGGYTDTQYF. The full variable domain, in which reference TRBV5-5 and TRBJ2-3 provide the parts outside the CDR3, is DAGVTQSPTHLIKTRGQQVTLRCSPISGHKSVSWYQQVLGQGPQFIFQYYEKEERGRGNFPDRFSARQFPNYSSELNVNALLLGDSALYLCASSLYGGYTDTQYFGPGTRLTVL.

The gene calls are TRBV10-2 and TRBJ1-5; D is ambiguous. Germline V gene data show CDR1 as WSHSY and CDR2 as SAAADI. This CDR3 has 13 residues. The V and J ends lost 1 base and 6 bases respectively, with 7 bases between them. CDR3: CASSELGSQPQHF. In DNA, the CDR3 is TGCGCCAGCAGTGAGTTGGGATCTCAGCCCCAGCATTTT.

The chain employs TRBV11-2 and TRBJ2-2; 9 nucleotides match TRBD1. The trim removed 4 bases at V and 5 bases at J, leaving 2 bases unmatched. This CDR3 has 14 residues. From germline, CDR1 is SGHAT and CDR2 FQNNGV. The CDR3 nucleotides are TGTGCCAGCAGCTCCGACAGGGGGACCGGGGAGCTGTTTTTT. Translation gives CASSSDRGTGELFF.

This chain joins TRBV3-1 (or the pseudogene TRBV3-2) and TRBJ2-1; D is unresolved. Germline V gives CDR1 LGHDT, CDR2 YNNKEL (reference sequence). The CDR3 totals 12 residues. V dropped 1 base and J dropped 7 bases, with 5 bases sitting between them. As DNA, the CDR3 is TGTGCCAGCAGCCAAGTAGGGAATGAGCAGTTCTTC. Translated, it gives CASSQVGNEQFF.

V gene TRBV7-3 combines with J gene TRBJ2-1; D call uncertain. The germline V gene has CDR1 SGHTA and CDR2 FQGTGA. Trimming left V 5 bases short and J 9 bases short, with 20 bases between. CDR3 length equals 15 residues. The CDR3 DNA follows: TGTGCCAGCAGCCCCGACCCGTCCCGGCTTGGTGAGCAGTTCTTC. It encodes CASSPDPSRLGEQFF.

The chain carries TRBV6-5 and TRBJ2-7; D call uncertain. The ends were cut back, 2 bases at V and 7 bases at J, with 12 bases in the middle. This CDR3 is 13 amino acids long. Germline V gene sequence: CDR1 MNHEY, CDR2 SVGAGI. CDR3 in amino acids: CASSYASQEEQYF. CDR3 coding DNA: TGTGCCAGCAGTTACGCTTCTCAGGAGGAGCAGTACTTC.